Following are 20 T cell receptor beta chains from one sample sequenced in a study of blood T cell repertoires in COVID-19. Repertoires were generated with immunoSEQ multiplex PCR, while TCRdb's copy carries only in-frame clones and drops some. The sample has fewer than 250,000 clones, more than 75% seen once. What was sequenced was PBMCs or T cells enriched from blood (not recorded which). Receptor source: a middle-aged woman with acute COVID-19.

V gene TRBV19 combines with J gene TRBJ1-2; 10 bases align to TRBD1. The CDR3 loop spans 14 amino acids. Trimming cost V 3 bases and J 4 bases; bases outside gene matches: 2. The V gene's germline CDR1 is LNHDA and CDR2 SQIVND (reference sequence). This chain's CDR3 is CASSMGQGSYGYTF. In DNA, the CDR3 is TGTGCCAGTAGTATGGGACAGGGGAGCTATGGCTACACCTTC.

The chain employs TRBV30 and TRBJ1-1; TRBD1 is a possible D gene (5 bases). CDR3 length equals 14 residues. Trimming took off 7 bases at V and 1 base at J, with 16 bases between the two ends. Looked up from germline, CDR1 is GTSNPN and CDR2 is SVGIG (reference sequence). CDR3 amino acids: CASGRRGKNTEAFF. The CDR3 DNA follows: TGTGCCTCGGGACGGCGGGGGAAGAACACTGAAGCTTTCTTT.

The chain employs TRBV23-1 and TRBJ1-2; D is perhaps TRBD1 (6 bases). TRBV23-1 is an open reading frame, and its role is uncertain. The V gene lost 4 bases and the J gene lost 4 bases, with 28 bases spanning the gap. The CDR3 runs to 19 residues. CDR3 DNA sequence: TGCGCCAGCAGTCGGGATAAACCCTCCGGACCAGGGGCAAGCTATGGCTACACCTTC. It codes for CASSRDKPSGPGASYGYTF.

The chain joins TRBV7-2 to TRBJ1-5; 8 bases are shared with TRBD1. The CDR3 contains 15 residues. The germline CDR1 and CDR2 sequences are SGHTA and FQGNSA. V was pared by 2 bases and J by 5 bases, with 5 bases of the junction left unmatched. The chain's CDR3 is CASSLLTGDYQPQHF. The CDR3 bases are TGTGCCAGCAGCTTATTGACAGGGGATTATCAGCCCCAGCATTTT.

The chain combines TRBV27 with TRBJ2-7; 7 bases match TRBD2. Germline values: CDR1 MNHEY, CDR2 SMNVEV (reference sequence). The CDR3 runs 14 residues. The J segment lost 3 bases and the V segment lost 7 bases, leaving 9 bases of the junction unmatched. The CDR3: CASTTTSRSYEQYF. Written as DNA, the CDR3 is TGTGCCAGCACCACGACTAGCAGAAGCTACGAGCAGTACTTC.

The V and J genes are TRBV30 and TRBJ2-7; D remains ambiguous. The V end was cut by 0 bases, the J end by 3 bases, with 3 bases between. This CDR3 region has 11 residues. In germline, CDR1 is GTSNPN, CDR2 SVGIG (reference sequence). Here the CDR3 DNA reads TGTGCCTGGAGTGTACTCTACGAGCAGTACTTC. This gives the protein CAWSVLYEQYF.

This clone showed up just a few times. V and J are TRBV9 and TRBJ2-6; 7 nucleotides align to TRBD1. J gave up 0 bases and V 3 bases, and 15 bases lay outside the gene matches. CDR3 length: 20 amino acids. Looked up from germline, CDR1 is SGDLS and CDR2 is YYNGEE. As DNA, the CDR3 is TGTGCCAGCAGCGCGGAGGCACAGGGGCGTAGGTACTCTGGGGCCAACGTCCTGACTTTC. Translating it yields CASSAEAQGRRYSGANVLTF. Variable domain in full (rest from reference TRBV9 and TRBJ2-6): DSGVTQTPKHLITATGQRVTLRCSPRSGDLSVYWYQQSLDQGLQFLIQYYNGEERAKGNILERFSAQQFPDLHSELNLSSLELGDSALYFCASSAEAQGRRYSGANVLTFGAGSRLTVL.

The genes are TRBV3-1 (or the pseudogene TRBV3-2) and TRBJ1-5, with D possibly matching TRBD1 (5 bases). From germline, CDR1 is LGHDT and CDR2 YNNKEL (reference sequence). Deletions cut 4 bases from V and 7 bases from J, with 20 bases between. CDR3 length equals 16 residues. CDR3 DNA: TGTGCCAGCAGCCGAAACCCGCTCCCGGGGGACCAGCCCCAGCATTTT. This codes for CASSRNPLPGDQPQHF.

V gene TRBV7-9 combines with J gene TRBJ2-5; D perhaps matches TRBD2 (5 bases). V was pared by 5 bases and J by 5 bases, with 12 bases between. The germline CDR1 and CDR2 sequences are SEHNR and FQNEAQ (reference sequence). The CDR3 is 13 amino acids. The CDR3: CASSLPSGETQYF. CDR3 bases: TGTGCCAGCAGCCTACCCTCGGGGGAGACCCAGTACTTC.

CDR3 DNA: TGTGCCAGCAGCTTAGGGACTTCACCAGATACGCAGTATTTT. Protein product: CASSLGTSPDTQYF. The gene calls are TRBV7-2 and TRBJ2-3; tentatively, D is TRBD2 (5 bases). Germline CDR1 reads SGHTA; CDR2 reads FQGNSA. The CDR3 extends over 14 amino acids. Trimming pared 1 base from V and 4 bases from J, leaving 9 bases between. Variable domain in full (rest from reference TRBV7-2 and TRBJ2-3): GAGVSQSPSNKVTEKGKDVELRCDPISGHTALYWYRQSLGQGLEFLIYFQGNSAPDKSGLPSDRFSAERTGGSVSTLTIQRTQQEDSAVYLCASSLGTSPDTQYFGPGTRLTVL.

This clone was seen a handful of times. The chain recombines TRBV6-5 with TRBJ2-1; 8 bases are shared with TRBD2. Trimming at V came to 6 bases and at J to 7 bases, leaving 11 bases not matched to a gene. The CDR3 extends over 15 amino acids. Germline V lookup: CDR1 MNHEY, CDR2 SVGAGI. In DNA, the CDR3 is TGTGCCAGCAGACCTGGACCCGGGACTAGAAATGAGCAGTTCTTC. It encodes CASRPGPGTRNEQFF.

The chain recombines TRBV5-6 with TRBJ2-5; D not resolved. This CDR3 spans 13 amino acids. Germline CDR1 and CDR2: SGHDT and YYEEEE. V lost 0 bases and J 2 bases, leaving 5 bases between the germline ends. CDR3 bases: TGTGCCAGCAGCTTGGGTCAGCAAGAGACCCAGTACTTC. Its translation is CASSLGQQETQYF. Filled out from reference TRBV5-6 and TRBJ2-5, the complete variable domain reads DAGVTQSPTHLIKTRGQQVTLRCSPKSGHDTVSWYQQALGQGPQFIFQYYEEEERQRGNFPDRFSGHQFPNYSSELNVNALLLGDSALYLCASSLGQQETQYFGPGTRLLVL.

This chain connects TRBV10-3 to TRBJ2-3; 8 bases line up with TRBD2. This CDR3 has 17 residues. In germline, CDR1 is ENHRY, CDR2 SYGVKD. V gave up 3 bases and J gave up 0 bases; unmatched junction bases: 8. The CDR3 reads CAISDGVAGTSTDTQYF. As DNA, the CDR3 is TGTGCCATCAGTGATGGGGTAGCGGGGACTAGCACAGATACGCAGTATTTT.

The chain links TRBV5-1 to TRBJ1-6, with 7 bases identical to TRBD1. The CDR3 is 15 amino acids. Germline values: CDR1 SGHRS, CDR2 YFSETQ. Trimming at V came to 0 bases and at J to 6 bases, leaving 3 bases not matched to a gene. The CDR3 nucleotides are TGCGCCAGCAGCTTGGTGAGACAGGGTAATTCACCCCTCCACTTT. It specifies CASSLVRQGNSPLHF.

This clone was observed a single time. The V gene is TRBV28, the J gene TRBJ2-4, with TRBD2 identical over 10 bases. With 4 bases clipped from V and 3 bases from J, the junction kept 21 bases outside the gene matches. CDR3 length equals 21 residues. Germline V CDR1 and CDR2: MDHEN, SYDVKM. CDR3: CASSSFSSSGGFGMGKNIQYF. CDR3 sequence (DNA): TGTGCCAGCAGTTCCTTTAGCTCTAGCGGGGGATTCGGTATGGGCAAAAACATTCAGTACTTC.

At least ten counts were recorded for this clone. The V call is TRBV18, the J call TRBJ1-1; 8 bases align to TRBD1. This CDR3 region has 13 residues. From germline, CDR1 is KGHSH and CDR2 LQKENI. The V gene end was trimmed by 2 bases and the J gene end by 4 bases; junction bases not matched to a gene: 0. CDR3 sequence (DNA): TGTGCCAGCTCACCAGGACAGGGCACTGAAGCTTTCTTT. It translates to CASSPGQGTEAFF.

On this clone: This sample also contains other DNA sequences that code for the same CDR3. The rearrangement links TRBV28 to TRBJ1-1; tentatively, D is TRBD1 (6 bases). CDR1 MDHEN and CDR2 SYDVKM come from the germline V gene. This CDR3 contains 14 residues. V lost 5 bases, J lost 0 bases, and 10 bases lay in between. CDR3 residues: CASSPGGLNTEAFF. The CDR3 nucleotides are TGTGCCAGCAGTCCCGGGGGGCTGAACACTGAAGCTTTCTTT.

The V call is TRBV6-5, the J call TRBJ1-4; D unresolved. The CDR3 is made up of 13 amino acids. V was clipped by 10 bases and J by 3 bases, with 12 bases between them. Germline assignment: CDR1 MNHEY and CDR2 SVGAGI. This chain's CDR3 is CATLRGANEKLFF. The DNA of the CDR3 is TGTGCCACCTTACGCGGCGCTAATGAAAAACTGTTTTTT.

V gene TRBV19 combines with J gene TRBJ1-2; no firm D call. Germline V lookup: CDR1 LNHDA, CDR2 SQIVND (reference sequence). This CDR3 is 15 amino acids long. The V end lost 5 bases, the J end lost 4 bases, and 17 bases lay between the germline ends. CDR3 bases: TGTGCCAGTAGTTCCCATAGGGCCGAGGGCTATGGCTACACCTTC. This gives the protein CASSSHRAEGYGYTF.

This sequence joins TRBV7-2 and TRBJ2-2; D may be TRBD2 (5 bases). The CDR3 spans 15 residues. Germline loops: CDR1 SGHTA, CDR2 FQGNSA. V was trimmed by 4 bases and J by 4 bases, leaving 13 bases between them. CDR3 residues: CASSSSGIPTGELFF. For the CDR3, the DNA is TGTGCCAGCAGCTCCTCGGGGATCCCCACCGGGGAGCTGTTTTTT.